This T cell receptor beta chain stems from a study of control samples from healthy donors and cancer patients. CDR3 length equals 14 residues. The V segment lost 6 bases and the J segment 3 bases; nucleotides outside the gene matches: 5. Germline lookup yields CDR1 WSHSY and CDR2 SAAADI. The assay was immunoSEQ multiplex PCR, and TCRdb's table has in-frame clones only and misses some. The repertoire holds approximately 17,000 clones, with roughly 91% as singletons. The TCR originated in a man aged 60 to 75 with head and neck cancer. Sequences were obtained from PBMCs. The gene calls are TRBV10-2 and TRBJ1-1; 9 positions agree with TRBD1. DNA for the CDR3: TGCGCCAGCAGCGGGACAGGGAGGGACACTGAAGCTTTCTTT. Its protein is CASSGTGRDTEAFF.